Presented here are 9 T cell receptor beta chains from one specimen sequenced in a study of T cell responses to AZD1222 COVID-19 vaccine. Here immunoSEQ multiplex PCR was the method, and the copy in TCRdb shows in-frame clones only, minus some. Of around 160,000 clones listed, approximately 90% are singletons. Specimen: peripheral blood, collected on day 0 of AZD1222 vaccination. Receptors originate from an adult in good health.

The V call is TRBV5-4, the J call TRBJ1-4; maybe TRBD1 (5 bases). With 3 bases removed from V and 6 bases from J, the gap between germline ends came to 15 bases. Germline V gives CDR1 SGHNT, CDR2 YYREEE (reference sequence). The CDR3 is 15 residues long. The CDR3 DNA follows: TGTGCCAGCAGCTCCTCTGGGACGGATGATGAAAAACTGTTTTTT. As protein: CASSSSGTDDEKLFF.

This sequence joins TRBV7-2 and TRBJ2-7; D is ambiguous. With 7 bases removed from V and 3 bases from J, the gap between germline ends came to 10 bases. This CDR3 region has 12 residues. Germline loops: CDR1 SGHTA, CDR2 FQGNSA. CDR3 region: CASTGDLYEQYF. The CDR3 DNA sequence: TGTGCCAGCACCGGAGATCTCTACGAGCAGTACTTC. The variable domain in full, with the rest retrieved from reference TRBV7-2 and TRBJ2-7, is GAGVSQSPSNKVTEKGKDVELRCDPISGHTALYWYRQSLGQGLEFLIYFQGNSAPDKSGLPSDRFSAERTGGSVSTLTIQRTQQEDSAVYLCASTGDLYEQYFGPGTRLTVT.

This clone has more than one count but fewer than ten. This sequence joins TRBV30 and TRBJ1-5; D possibly corresponds to TRBD1 (6 bases). Trimming cost V 0 bases and J 4 bases, with 10 bases left between them. Germline lookup yields CDR1 GTSNPN and CDR2 SVGIG (reference sequence). The CDR3 has 14 residues. Here the CDR3 reads CAWSVGTGNQPQHF. In nucleotides, the CDR3 is TGTGCCTGGAGTGTGGGCACAGGGAATCAGCCCCAGCATTTT.

The chain is built from TRBV18 and TRBJ2-2; TRBD1 might be the D (5 bases). V was cut by 4 bases and J by 12 bases, with 12 bases left in between. This CDR3 is 12 amino acids long. Germline V gives CDR1 KGHSH, CDR2 LQKENI. For the CDR3, the DNA is TGTGCCAGCTCACTTAAACCAGGGCAGCTGTTTTTT. This codes for CASSLKPGQLFF.

This chain joins TRBV4-2 and TRBJ2-7; the match to TRBD1 covers 8 bases. With V trimmed by 4 bases and J by 3 bases, 14 bases remained unmatched. The germline V gene has CDR1 LGHNA and CDR2 YNFKEQ. This CDR3 has 17 residues. CDR3: CASSPALGQGANYEQYF. The CDR3 DNA is TGTGCCAGCAGCCCTGCTCTCGGACAGGGAGCCAACTACGAGCAGTACTTC.

This clone was recorded once. The chain recombines TRBV28 with TRBJ1-2; tentatively, D is TRBD1 (6 bases). CDR3 size: 13 residues. V was shortened by 10 bases and J by 1 base, with 13 bases between the two germline ends. Germline V gene sequence: CDR1 MDHEN, CDR2 SYDVKM. The CDR3: CATMDSLNYGYTF. The CDR3 DNA is TGTGCCACTATGGACAGCCTTAACTATGGCTACACCTTC.

The chain uses TRBV6-5 and TRBJ1-3; TRBD1 matches 10 bases. Germline CDR1 MNHEY, CDR2 SVGAGI. The CDR3 runs 14 residues. The ends lost 6 bases at V and 2 bases at J; junction bases unmatched: 1. The CDR3 protein is CASRGQGTGNTIYF. CDR3 coding DNA: TGTGCCAGCAGGGGACAGGGGACTGGAAACACCATATATTTT.

This clone occurred once. The chain carries TRBV10-3 and TRBJ1-1; 8 nucleotides align to TRBD1. The CDR3 has 15 amino acids. Per germline, CDR1 ENHRY and CDR2 SYGVKD. V was pared by 10 bases and J by 1 base, with 11 bases of the junction left unmatched. CDR3 DNA sequence: TGTGCCACCAAAGGGGGGACAGGCCGGAACACTGAAGCTTTCTTT. Translating it yields CATKGGTGRNTEAFF.

The chain links TRBV27 to TRBJ2-7, with 7 bases lining up with TRBD2. Germline loops: CDR1 MNHEY, CDR2 SMNVEV (reference sequence). The CDR3 loop spans 15 amino acids. V shed 2 bases and J 0 bases; nucleotides not matched to a gene: 4. The CDR3 loop reads CASSLLLAASYEQYF. CDR3 sequence (DNA): TGTGCCAGCAGTTTACTCCTAGCGGCCTCCTACGAGCAGTACTTC.